This T cell receptor beta chain was captured by sequencing in a study of CD8 T cells in Susac syndrome. Across the study: Among sequenced Susac syndrome patients, about six had active disease and eight were in remission. Intravenous immunoglobulin alone or corticosteroids were being given to patients with Susac syndrome at blood draw, unless they were therapy-naive.

V was pared by 4 bases and J by 0 bases, with 7 bases of the junction left unmatched. The CDR3 spans 16 residues. The germline V gene encodes CDR1 SGHRS and CDR2 YFSETQ. Random hexamers were used to reverse transcribe roughly 0.5 to 1 ug of RNA. With immunoSEQ multiplex PCR, TCR beta CDR3 was amplified across 54 Vbeta and 13 Jbeta. TCRdb analysed the immunoSEQ multiplex PCR reads with MiXCR anew, one entry per CDR3 protein. In the table there are over 150,000 distinct CDR3 sequences, about 93% of which are singletons. To note about this clonotype: What it binds is unknown.

Study-wide results and caveats: No clonal expansion appeared among CD4+ T cells in Susac patients.

This receptor was obtained from a human donor with Susac syndrome. The chain employs TRBV5-1 and TRBJ1-3, with 7 positions matching TRBD1. The sample consisted of CD4+ T cells from PBMCs. CDR3 DNA: TGCGCCAGCAGCGTACAGGGGCCCAACTCTGGAAACACCATATATTTT. As protein: CASSVQGPNSGNTIYF. Using reference TRBV5-1 and TRBJ1-3 for the parts outside the CDR3, the full variable domain is KAGVTQTPRYLIKTRGQQVTLSCSPISGHRSVSWYQQTPGQGLQFLFEYFSETQRNKGNFPGRFSGRQFSNSRSEMNVSTLELGDSALYLCASSVQGPNSGNTIYFGEGSWLTVV.